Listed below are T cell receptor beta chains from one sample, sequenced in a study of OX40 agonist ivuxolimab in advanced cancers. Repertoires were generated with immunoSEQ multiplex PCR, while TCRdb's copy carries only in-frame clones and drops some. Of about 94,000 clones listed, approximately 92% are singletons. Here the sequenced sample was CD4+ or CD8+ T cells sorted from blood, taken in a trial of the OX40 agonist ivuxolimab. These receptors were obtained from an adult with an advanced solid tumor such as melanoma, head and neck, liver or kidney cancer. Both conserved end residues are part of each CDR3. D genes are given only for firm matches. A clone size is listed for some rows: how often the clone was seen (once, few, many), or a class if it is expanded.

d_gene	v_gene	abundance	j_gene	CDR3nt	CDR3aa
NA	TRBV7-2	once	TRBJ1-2	TGTGCCAGCACCCTCTGGGGGGAGAACTATGGCTACACCTTC	CASTLWGENYGYTF
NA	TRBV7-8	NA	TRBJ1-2	TGTGCCAGCAGCCGCCCGATAGGGGAAAGGGATGGCTACACCTTC	CASSRPIGERDGYTF
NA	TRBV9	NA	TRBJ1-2	TGTGCCAGCAGCGCAGCAAATTCGGGAGGTGGCTACACCTTC	CASSAANSGGGYTF
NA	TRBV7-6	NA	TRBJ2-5	TGTGCCAGCAGCTTAAATGGGGGTGCTTCTTGGGAGCAGTACTTC	CASSLNGGASWEQYF
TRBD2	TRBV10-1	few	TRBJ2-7	TGCGCCAGCAGTGAGTGGACTAGCGGGGAGCAGTACTTC	CASSEWTSGEQYF
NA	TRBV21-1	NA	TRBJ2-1	TGTGCCAGCAGCAAAGCGCTTTCGCCCTTTCGAATAAGAACTAGCGGGAGTGACAATGAGCAGTTCTTC	CASSKALSPFRIRTSGSDNEQFF
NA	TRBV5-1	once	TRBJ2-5	TGCGCCAGCAGCTTGGTAGGGCCTGGGGAGACCCAGTACTTC	CASSLVGPGETQYF
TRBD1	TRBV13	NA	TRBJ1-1	TGTGCCAGCAGCTTAGGGACAGGGGCGAACACTGAAGCTTTCTTT	CASSLGTGANTEAFF
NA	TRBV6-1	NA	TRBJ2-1	TGTGCCAGCAGTGAACTTCCAAGCCTATACAATGAGCAGTTCTTC	CASSELPSLYNEQFF
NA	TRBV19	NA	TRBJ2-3	TGTGCCAGTAGTATTACGGATCGTAGCCTCAGGCACACAGATACGCAGTATTTT	CASSITDRSLRHTDTQYF
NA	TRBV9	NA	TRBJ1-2	TGTGCCAGCAGCGTAGGAGGTAACTATGGCTACACCTTC	CASSVGGNYGYTF
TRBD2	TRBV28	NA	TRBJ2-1	TGTGCCAGCACCCCGACTAGCTGGGGGGACGCGCGGAAAAATGAGCAGTTCTTC	CASTPTSWGDARKNEQFF
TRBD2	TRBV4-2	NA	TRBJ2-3	TGTGCCAGCAGCCCCCTGACTAGCGGGGGGTTCACAGATACGCAGTATTTT	CASSPLTSGGFTDTQYF
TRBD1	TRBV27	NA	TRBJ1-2	TGTGCCAGCAGTACAAACCGGGACAGGGTGGATGGCTACACCTTC	CASSTNRDRVDGYTF
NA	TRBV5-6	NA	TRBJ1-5	TGTGCCAGCAGCTTGGGGGACCGGCCCCAGCATTTT	CASSLGDRPQHF
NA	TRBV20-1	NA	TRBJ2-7	TGCAGTGCTAGTTCGGCTTACGAGCAGTACTTC	CSASSAYEQYF
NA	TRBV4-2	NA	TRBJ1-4	TGTGCCAGCGGCGCTAGGGTTCCAACTAATGAAAAACTGTTTTTT	CASGARVPTNEKLFF
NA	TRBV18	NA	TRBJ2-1	TGTGCCAGCTCACCCGGGACAAGATACAATGAGCAGTTCTTC	CASSPGTRYNEQFF
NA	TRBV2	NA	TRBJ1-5	TGTGCCAGCAGTGATTTCGGGAGGGATAATCAGCCCCAGCATTTT	CASSDFGRDNQPQHF
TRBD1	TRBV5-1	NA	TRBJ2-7	TGCGCCAGCAGCGGGACAGGGGGAGAGTATTACGAGCAGTACTTC	CASSGTGGEYYEQYF